This TCR beta chain was recorded in a study of T cell repertoires in cytomegalovirus infection. Whole-study context: Based on public TCR beta signatures, there were indications of CMV infection and of a matching HLA type. Study-wide points: Totalled public TCR beta family frequency picked out people who carried CMV plus the relevant HLA.

As concerns this clonotype: The antigen is undetermined.

In germline, CDR1 is SGHTA, CDR2 FQGTGA. The J segment lost 2 bases and the V segment lost 5 bases, leaving 8 bases of the junction unmatched. This CDR3 has 15 residues. TCRdb reprocessed the reads via MiXCR and lists one record per CDR3 protein. This table holds 130,000 or so distinct CDR3 sequences, roughly 6.5% found once. Sequencing was carried out using PBMCs. The rearrangement links TRBV7-3 to TRBJ2-5; the match to TRBD1 covers 7 bases. The receptor's source is a human donor in good health (CMV status not recorded). Some clones in this sample may be carry-over from other donors' samples. The CDR3 reads CASSKGLGQQETQYF. CDR3 nucleotide sequence: TGTGCCAGCAGCAAAGGCTTGGGACAGCAAGAGACCCAGTACTTC.